Listed here are 31 T cell receptor beta chains from one sample, sequenced in a study of CD8+ T cells in alopecia areata (dated by TCRdb to the late 2010s). Libraries came from the immunoSEQ multiplex PCR assay. RNA was extracted from all samples and reverse transcribed into cDNA as template for TCR sequencing. This is the immuneACCESS table as TCRdb keeps it, with only in-frame sequences that have V and J called. A part of the clones is gone; compared with another copy, unresolved V genes explain less than half, and the rest is unexplained. Here the sample has 160,000 or so clones; less than 75% occur a single time. The ten most abundant clones make up over 9.5% of the sample. According to the study, the label for this sample's time point signals: baseline before oral tofacitinib. Specimen: CD8+ T cells sorted from blood, collected at week 0. Receptors were obtained from a human donor with alopecia areata.

The gene calls are TRBV27 and TRBJ1-1; D remains ambiguous. CDR3 length equals 12 residues. V was cut by 6 bases and J by 1 base, with 6 bases left in between. The germline V gene encodes CDR1 MNHEY and CDR2 SMNVEV (reference sequence). In DNA form, the CDR3 reads TGTGCCAGCAGGGCAGGGAACACTGAAGCTTTCTTT. Its protein is CASRAGNTEAFF.

The chain uses TRBV30 and TRBJ2-5; D call uncertain. V gave up 0 bases and J gave up 5 bases, with 4 bases separating them. The CDR3 has 11 amino acids. Per germline, CDR1 GTSNPN and CDR2 SVGIG (reference sequence). The CDR3 sequence: CAWSVVETQYF. Written as DNA, the CDR3 is TGTGCCTGGAGTGTGGTGGAGACCCAGTACTTC.

This clone has only a few counts. This chain joins TRBV7-8 and TRBJ2-1; 9 positions match TRBD1. The CDR3 sequence is 13 residues long. Trimming removed 5 bases from V and 6 bases from J; junction bases left unmatched: 2. The germline gives CDR1 SGHVS, CDR2 FQNEAQ. In DNA form, the CDR3 reads TGTGCCAGCAGCGCGACAGGGGGCAATGAGCAGTTCTTC. Protein sequence: CASSATGGNEQFF. The variable domain in full, completed from reference TRBV7-8 and TRBJ2-1, reads GAGVSQSPRYKVAKRGQDVALRCDPISGHVSLFWYQQALGQGPEFLTYFQNEAQLDKSGLPSDRFFAERPEGSVSTLKIQRTQQEDSAVYLCASSATGGNEQFFGPGTRLTVL.

The chain joins TRBV5-1 to TRBJ2-1; D remains unclear. This CDR3 region has 13 residues. Per germline, CDR1 SGHRS and CDR2 YFSETQ. Trimming removed 4 bases from V and 4 bases from J, with 9 bases in between. CDR3 sequence: CASSPNGYNEQFF. The CDR3 DNA reads TGCGCCAGCAGCCCCAATGGGTACAATGAGCAGTTCTTC.

The chain links TRBV13 to TRBJ2-7; no definite D call. Trimming stripped 4 bases from V and 2 bases from J, with 18 bases between. This CDR3 is 16 amino acids long. Germline values: CDR1 PRHDT, CDR2 FYEKMQ (reference sequence). CDR3 loop: CASSSKGEPHAYEQYF. The CDR3 DNA follows: TGTGCCAGCAGCTCAAAAGGCGAGCCGCACGCCTACGAGCAGTACTTC.

This clone came up a few times. J is TRBJ1-3 and V is TRBV29-1, with 9 bases that match TRBD1. Trimming at V came to 7 bases and at J to 4 bases, leaving 14 bases not matched to a gene. The germline gives CDR1 SQVTM, CDR2 ANQGSEA. The CDR3 extends over 16 amino acids. CDR3 amino acids: CSADLRTGVGGNTIYF. The CDR3 DNA reads TGCAGCGCTGACCTCCGGACAGGGGTCGGAGGAAACACCATATATTTT.

The chain carries TRBV11-3 and TRBJ2-7; D may be TRBD1 or TRBD2 (5 bases each). The CDR3 covers 13 residues. V was trimmed by 2 bases and J by 2 bases, leaving 7 bases between them. Germline V CDR1 and CDR2: SGHNT, YENEEA. The chain's CDR3 is CASSLRDAYEQYF. The CDR3 DNA reads as TGTGCCAGCAGCTTAAGGGACGCCTACGAGCAGTACTTC.

The chain employs TRBV27 and TRBJ2-3, with 9 bases that match TRBD2. The CDR3 sequence is 15 residues long. The ends lost 4 bases at V and 2 bases at J; junction bases unmatched: 4. Germline CDR1 MNHEY, CDR2 SMNVEV (reference sequence). In DNA form, the CDR3 reads TGTGCCAGCAGTTACGCGGGGGGGCCCACAGATACGCAGTATTTT. Translating it yields CASSYAGGPTDTQYF.

The chain joins TRBV7-9 to TRBJ1-2, with 9 bases fitting TRBD1. Losses at the gene ends were 5 bases for V and 1 base for J; bases not matched to a gene: 8. Germline values: CDR1 SEHNR, CDR2 FQNEAQ (reference sequence). This CDR3 is 16 amino acids long. CDR3 nucleotides: TGTGCCAGCAGCCCCCTCCGGGGACAGGGTAACTATGGCTACACCTTC. Its protein product is CASSPLRGQGNYGYTF.

The rearrangement links TRBV7-9 to TRBJ2-3, with D possibly being TRBD1 or TRBD2 (5 bases each). The CDR3 loop spans 14 amino acids. Per germline, CDR1 SEHNR and CDR2 FQNEAQ (reference sequence). The V gene lost 0 bases and the J gene lost 6 bases, with 10 bases spanning the gap. CDR3 residues: CASSLAWGGDTQYF. CDR3 coding DNA: TGTGCCAGCAGCTTAGCATGGGGCGGGGATACGCAGTATTTT.

This chain's CDR3 is CASSLHRDRFNPSGYTF. In DNA, the CDR3 is TGTGCCAGCAGCCTCCACCGGGACAGGTTCAATCCGAGCGGCTACACCTTC. V is TRBV14 and J is TRBJ1-2, with 8 bases identical to TRBD1. The germline V gene has CDR1 SGHDN and CDR2 FVKESK. CDR3 length equals 17 residues. V dropped 4 bases and J dropped 8; count of bases not matched to a gene: 18. The full variable domain, its missing parts supplied by reference TRBV14 and TRBJ1-2, is EAGVTQFPSHSVIEKGQTVTLRCDPISGHDNLYWYRRVMGKEIKFLLHFVKESKQDESGMPNNRFLAERTGGTYSTLKVQPAELEDSGVYFCASSLHRDRFNPSGYTFGSGTRLTVV.

V usage is TRBV12-5 and J usage is TRBJ2-2; D remains ambiguous. CDR3 length: 16 amino acids. The V end lost 1 base, the J end lost 3 bases, and 12 bases lay between the germline ends. From germline, CDR1 is LGHNT and CDR2 FRNRAP. This CDR3 reads CASGLDTPGHTGELFF. CDR3 nucleotides: TGTGCTAGTGGTTTGGACACCCCCGGCCACACCGGGGAGCTGTTTTTT.

The CDR3 loop reads CAWADPSSFPIYEQYF. The CDR3 region has the DNA TGTGCCTGGGCCGACCCCTCCAGTTTCCCGATCTACGAGCAGTACTTC. V gene TRBV30 combines with J gene TRBJ2-7; the D is unclear. Germline-derived CDR1 and CDR2 are GTSNPN and SVGIG (reference sequence). With 5 bases removed from V and 3 bases from J, the gap between germline ends came to 23 bases. There are 16 residues in the CDR3.

The V and J genes are TRBV29-1 and TRBJ1-2; TRBD1 matches 12 bases. Trimming removed 4 bases from V and 3 bases from J; junction bases left unmatched: 21. Germline loops: CDR1 SQVTM, CDR2 ANQGSEA. The CDR3 totals 20 residues. CDR3 nucleotides: TGCAGCGTTGGGCATAAAAACGGGACAGGGGGCCCTCCCGACTACTATGGCTACACCTTC. Encoded protein: CSVGHKNGTGGPPDYYGYTF.

The chain couples TRBV12-5 to TRBJ1-2, with D unclear. CDR1 and CDR2 from the germline V gene are LGHNT and FRNRAP. The CDR3 sequence is 14 residues long. V was trimmed by 0 bases and J by 8 bases, leaving 13 bases between them. The CDR3 sequence: CASGLVLSREGYTF. The CDR3 coding sequence is TGTGCTAGTGGTTTGGTATTAAGTCGGGAGGGCTACACCTTC.

The chain couples TRBV7-7 to TRBJ2-3; 12 bases align to TRBD2. The CDR3 contains 15 residues. CDR1 and CDR2 from the germline V gene are SSHAT and FNYEAQ (reference sequence). Trimming took 1 base from V and 7 from J; bases not matched to a gene: 3. The CDR3 region has the DNA TGTGCCAGCAGCTTAGGACTAGCGGGGGAGAATACGCAGTATTTT. It is translated as CASSLGLAGENTQYF.

A few counts support this clone. Other nucleotide sequences from this sample produce the same CDR3. The chain carries TRBV29-1 and TRBJ1-1, with D possibly matching TRBD1 (5 bases). The CDR3 loop spans 11 amino acids. The V end lost 3 bases, the J end lost 10 bases, and 12 bases lay between the germline ends. Germline CDR1 reads SQVTM; CDR2 reads ANQGSEA. Here the CDR3 reads CSVDSAGRAFF. Written as DNA, the CDR3 is TGCAGCGTTGACTCGGCAGGGCGAGCTTTCTTT. Full variable domain (outside the CDR3, taken from reference TRBV29-1 and TRBJ1-1): SAVISQKPSRDICQRGTSLTIQCQVDSQVTMMFWYRQQPGQSLTLIATANQGSEATYESGFVIDKFPISRPNLTFSTLTVSNMSPEDSSIYLCSVDSAGRAFFGQGTRLTVV.

The V and J genes are TRBV5-1 and TRBJ1-2; 10 bases are shared with TRBD1. Germline V gene data show CDR1 as SGHRS and CDR2 as YFSETQ. The V gene end was trimmed by 4 bases and the J gene end by 2 bases; junction bases not matched to a gene: 5. The CDR3 sequence is 15 residues long. The CDR3 nucleotides are TGCGCCAGCAGCCCTCCGGGACAGGGGAACTATGGCTACACCTTC. The encoded protein is CASSPPGQGNYGYTF.

V and J are TRBV12-5 and TRBJ2-7; D is ambiguous. V was pared by 1 base and J by 4 bases, with 5 bases between. From germline, CDR1 is LGHNT and CDR2 FRNRAP. The CDR3 runs 12 residues. CDR3: CASGLGKYEQYF. The DNA for the CDR3 is TGTGCTAGTGGTTTGGGAAAATACGAGCAGTACTTC. Supplemented by reference TRBV12-5 and TRBJ2-7, the full variable domain reads DARVTQTPRHKVTEMGQEVTMRCQPILGHNTVFWYRQTMMQGLELLAYFRNRAPLDDSGMPKDRFSAEMPDATLATLKIQPSEPRDSAVYFCASGLGKYEQYFGPGTRLTVT.

The gene calls are TRBV7-9 and TRBJ1-1, with D hard to call. V was trimmed by 4 bases and J by 8 bases, leaving 8 bases between them. CDR3 size: 11 residues. From germline, CDR1 is SEHNR and CDR2 FQNEAQ (reference sequence). DNA for the CDR3: TGTGCCAGCAGCTCCTCTGCCGAAGCTTTCTTT. This translates into CASSSSAEAFF.

This clone was seen only a few times. CDR3 coding DNA: TGCGCCAGCAGCCAAGATCGCCTAGCGGGACATACCGGGGAGCTGTTTTTT. It yields the protein CASSQDRLAGHTGELFF. This sequence joins TRBV4-1 and TRBJ2-2, with 9 nucleotides matching TRBD2. The CDR3 length is 17 residues. The germline V gene encodes CDR1 MGHRA and CDR2 YSYEKL. Trimming removed 0 bases from V and 5 bases from J; junction bases left unmatched: 7.

This clone has just a few counts. The chain combines TRBV23-1 with TRBJ1-2, with no clear D. TRBV23-1 is treated as an ORF (open reading frame) with a function not yet certain. V lost 2 bases to trimming and J lost 5 bases, with 9 bases between them. The CDR3 extends over 13 amino acids. CDR3 coding DNA: TGCGCCAGCAGTCAAGTCGTGAATTATGGCTACACCTTC. As protein: CASSQVVNYGYTF.

This clone was seen only a few times. The chain has TRBV9 and TRBJ2-2; 8 bases are a match to TRBD1. This CDR3 comprises 15 residues. V was pared by 0 bases and J by 6 bases, with 4 bases of the junction left unmatched. CDR1 is SGDLS and CDR2 is YYNGEE in the germline V gene. CDR3 nucleotides: TGTGCCAGCAGCGTAGACCAGGGGGCGTCCGGGGAGCTGTTTTTT. Translation gives CASSVDQGASGELFF.

The chain carries TRBV6-5 and TRBJ2-3; TRBD2 matches 9 bases. Unmatched junction bases numbered 4, after V lost 6 bases and J lost 3 bases. Looked up from germline, CDR1 is MNHEY and CDR2 is SVGAGI. This CDR3 spans 14 amino acids. For the CDR3, the DNA is TGTGCCAGCAGCCCCCTAGCGGGGACAGATACGCAGTATTTT. Translation: CASSPLAGTDTQYF.

This chain connects TRBV5-1 to TRBJ2-7; TRBD1 matches at 8 bases. The length of the CDR3 is 14 residues. Trimming cost V 3 bases and J 5 bases; bases outside gene matches: 7. Per germline, CDR1 SGHRS and CDR2 YFSETQ. The CDR3 nucleotides read TGCGCCAGCAGCTGGACAGGGACCGACGACGAGCAGTACTTC. It encodes CASSWTGTDDEQYF.

This clone was recorded a few times. The genes are TRBV6-1 and TRBJ2-1; unclear D gene. V shed 6 bases and J shed 5 bases, with 2 bases lying between them. The CDR3 runs to 10 residues. The germline V gene has CDR1 MNHNS and CDR2 SASEGT. The CDR3 bases are TGTGCCAGCAGGAACAATGAGCAGTTCTTC. This encodes CASRNNEQFF.

This chain uses TRBV7-8 with TRBJ2-1; unclear D gene. V lost 5 bases to trimming and J lost 8 bases, with 19 bases between them. The CDR3 runs 15 residues. The V gene's germline CDR1 is SGHVS and CDR2 FQNEAQ. The CDR3 here is CASSPEITPRHEQFF. The CDR3 bases are TGTGCCAGCAGCCCGGAAATTACTCCGCGCCATGAGCAGTTCTTC.

This clone has just a few counts. This sequence joins TRBV27 and TRBJ1-2, with unresolved D. This CDR3 contains 12 residues. Germline CDR1 reads MNHEY; CDR2 reads SMNVEV (reference sequence). V lost 6 bases and J 3 bases, leaving 8 bases between the germline ends. The CDR3 sequence is CASRTGDYGYTF. Written as DNA, the CDR3 is TGTGCCAGCAGGACCGGGGACTATGGCTACACCTTC.

The chain couples TRBV6-5 to TRBJ1-1, with D uncertain. The CDR3 covers 14 residues. Germline assignment: CDR1 MNHEY and CDR2 SVGAGI. With 7 bases removed from V and 6 bases from J, the gap between germline ends came to 18 bases. In DNA, the CDR3 is TGTGCCAGCACCGACACAGCGGGCGGGGCTGAAGCTTTCTTT. It translates to CASTDTAGGAEAFF.

CDR3 protein: CASSLGATSLETQYF. In nucleotides, the CDR3 is TGCGCCAGCAGCTTGGGAGCGACTAGCCTGGAGACCCAGTACTTC. This chain links TRBV5-1 with TRBJ2-5; 7 bases agree with TRBD2. CDR3 length: 15 residues. Germline V CDR1 and CDR2: SGHRS, YFSETQ. Losses at the gene ends were 0 bases for V and 5 bases for J; bases not matched to a gene: 7.

This chain links TRBV11-2 with TRBJ1-1, with D unresolved. Germline CDR1 SGHAT, CDR2 FQNNGV. V lost 8 bases to trimming and J lost 2 bases, with 6 bases between them. The CDR3 extends over 11 amino acids. The CDR3 DNA follows: TGTGCCAGCGCAACAAACACTGAAGCTTTCTTT. Translating it yields CASATNTEAFF.